The 5 T cell receptor beta chains reported below all come from one sample, sequenced in a study of CD8+ T cells in alopecia areata. cDNA prepared by RNA extraction and subsequent reverse transcription served as the template for sequencing. This table comes from immunoSEQ multiplex PCR, and its TCRdb copy is limited to in-frame clones, with some not included. Captured here are 20,000 or so clones, none seen once; the top ten comprise approximately 31%. Pooled cutaneous lymph node cells were sorted using CD4, CD8alpha, NKG2D, NKG2ACE and other markers. Sequencing was carried out using CD8+ T cells sorted from a lymph node. The receptors were gathered from a C3H/HeJ mouse with alopecia areata. These mice share the MHC haplotype H2-k.

Comments on this clone: Mouse gene names apply. The CDR3 end falls 4 residues outside the read, so it is completed with the germline J gene. The chain employs TRBV31 and TRBJ2-3; the match to TRBD2 covers 11 bases. With 0 bases clipped from V and 0 bases from J, the junction kept 5 bases outside the gene matches. In germline, CDR1 is GKSSPN, CDR2 SITVG. The CDR3 runs to 17 residues. CDR3 DNA (partial): TGTGCCTGGAGTCTAGGGGACTGGGGGACTAGTGCAGAA. This translates into CAWSLGDWGTSAE. The full CDR3 protein reads CAWSLGDWGTSAETLYF.

This clone was counted only a few times. Mouse germline and gene names are used. The sequenced part of the CDR3 DNA is TGTGCCAGCAGTATTCACTGGGGGGTCTAT. Translated, it gives CASSIHWGVY. The full CDR3 protein reads CASSIHWGVYEQYF. The genes are TRBV19 and TRBJ2-7, with 9 bases lining up with TRBD2. The read terminates 4 residues ahead of where the CDR3 ends, so the germline J gene completes it. V dropped 2 bases and J dropped 3; count of bases not matched to a gene: 3. From germline, CDR1 is FNHDT and CDR2 SITEND (reference sequence). CDR3 length equals 14 residues.

This clone was recorded a few times. Genes and germline come from the mouse. The read ends 4 residues before the CDR3 terminus; that terminus is restored from the germline J gene. V is TRBV17 and J is TRBJ2-5; D may be TRBD2 (5 bases). In germline, CDR1 is MNHDT, CDR2 YYDKIL. This CDR3 has 14 residues. V was trimmed by 2 bases and J by 0 bases, leaving 6 bases between them. The CDR3 bases that were read are TGTGCTAGCAGTAGAACTGGTAACCAAGAC. It is translated as CASSRTGNQD. The full CDR3 protein reads CASSRTGNQDTQYF.

This clone has a count of ten or more. Gene names are the mouse ones. CDR3 DNA (partial): TGTGCCAGCTCAGACAGGGTTGCTGCT. This gives the protein CASSDRVAA. The whole CDR3 reads CASSDRVAAEQFF. The chain links TRBV13-3 to TRBJ2-1, with 7 bases matching TRBD1. Sequencing ends 4 residues short of the CDR3 end; the germline J gene provides the rest. In germline, CDR1 is NNHDY, CDR2 SYVADS. The CDR3 is 13 amino acids. With V trimmed by 7 bases and J by 6 bases, 7 bases remained unmatched.

This clone was recorded at least ten times. The DNA translation disagrees with the TCRdb protein at residue 12, so the protein in this description comes from the DNA. All gene names here are mouse names. The missing CDR3 end, 3 residues past where the read stops, is filled in from the germline J gene. The V call is TRBV19, the J call TRBJ1-3; D is possibly TRBD1 (5 bases). The CDR3 extends over 15 amino acids. CDR1 FNHDT and CDR2 SITEND come from the germline V gene (reference sequence). The V and J ends lost 4 bases and 2 bases respectively, with 13 bases between them. The sequenced CDR3 bases are TGTGCCAGCAGTCCTTCCGGACAAGCTGGAAATACG. Translated: CASSPSGQAGNT. The entire CDR3 reads CASSPSGQAGNTLYF.